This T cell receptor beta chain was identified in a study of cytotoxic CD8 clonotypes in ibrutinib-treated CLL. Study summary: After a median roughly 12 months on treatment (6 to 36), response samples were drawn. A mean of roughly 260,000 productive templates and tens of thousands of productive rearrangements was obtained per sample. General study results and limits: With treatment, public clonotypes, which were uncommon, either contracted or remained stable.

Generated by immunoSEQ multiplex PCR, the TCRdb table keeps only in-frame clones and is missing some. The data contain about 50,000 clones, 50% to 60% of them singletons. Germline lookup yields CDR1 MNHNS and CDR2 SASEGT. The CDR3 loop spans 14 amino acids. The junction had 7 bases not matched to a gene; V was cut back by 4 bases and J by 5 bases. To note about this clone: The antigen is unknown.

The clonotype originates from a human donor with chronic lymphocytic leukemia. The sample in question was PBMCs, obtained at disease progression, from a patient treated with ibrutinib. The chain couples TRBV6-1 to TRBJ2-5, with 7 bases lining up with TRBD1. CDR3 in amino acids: CASSVTGKAETQYF. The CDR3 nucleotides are TGTGCCAGCAGTGTGACAGGGAAAGCGGAGACCCAGTACTTC.